Shown below are 16 T cell receptor beta chains from a single sample sequenced in a study of blood T cell repertoires in COVID-19. The data were produced by immunoSEQ multiplex PCR, yet TCRdb's version contains in-frame clones alone and is incomplete. The sample shows a few hundred thousand clones, 80% to 90% of them seen only once. The sample was peripheral blood. All receptors derive from a man aged 45-65 years with active or convalescent COVID-19.

V is TRBV9 and J is TRBJ1-2; D gene unclear. This CDR3 has 14 amino acids. V gave up 4 bases and J gave up 2 bases, with 12 bases separating them. Germline V gives CDR1 SGDLS, CDR2 YYNGEE. CDR3 DNA: TGTGCCAGCAGCTACCGGGGAGGGAACTATGGCTACACCTTC. Its translation: CASSYRGGNYGYTF.

This clone was seen once. The chain uses TRBV7-2 and TRBJ2-7; 9 bases are shared with TRBD2. Germline values: CDR1 SGHTA, CDR2 FQGNSA. This CDR3 comprises 15 residues. The V and J ends lost 2 bases and 4 bases, in that order; junction bases with no gene match: 6. CDR3 bases: TGTGCCAGCAGCTTACTTGCTAGCGGGGATTACGAGCAGTACTTC. This encodes CASSLLASGDYEQYF.

Turning to this clone: At the DNA level, this CDR3 is encoded by other sequences in the same sample as well. This rearrangement joins TRBV5-1 to TRBJ2-3; the match to TRBD1 covers 9 bases. The CDR3 runs 14 residues. CDR1 and CDR2 from the germline V gene are SGHRS and YFSETQ. Trimming cost V 2 bases and J 5 bases; bases outside gene matches: 3. The chain's CDR3 is CASSLQGAGDTQYF. The DNA for the CDR3 is TGCGCCAGCAGCTTACAGGGGGCTGGAGATACGCAGTATTTT.

The chain links TRBV4-1 to TRBJ1-1, with TRBD1 matching over 9 bases. Germline CDR1 is MGHRA and CDR2 is YSYEKL. V lost 4 bases to trimming and J lost 10 bases; unmatched junction nucleotides: 10. The CDR3 has 14 amino acids. The CDR3 DNA sequence: TGCGCCAGCAGCCTTGGTGGGACAGGGCAGTCAGCTTTCTTT. Residues: CASSLGGTGQSAFF.

J is TRBJ1-1 and V is TRBV28, with a possible D match to TRBD1 (6 bases). V shed 6 bases and J shed 0 bases, with 17 bases lying between them. CDR1 and CDR2 from the germline V gene are MDHEN and SYDVKM. This CDR3 is built from 16 residues. CDR3 in amino acids: CASSGKTTGLNTEAFF. The CDR3 region has the DNA TGTGCCAGCAGCGGAAAGACTACAGGGTTGAACACTGAAGCTTTCTTT. Supplemented by reference TRBV28 and TRBJ1-1, the full variable domain reads DVKVTQSSRYLVKRTGEKVFLECVQDMDHENMFWYRQDPGLGLRLIYFSYDVKMKEKGDIPEGYSVSREKKERFSLILESASTNQTSMYLCASSGKTTGLNTEAFFGQGTRLTVV.

The V call is TRBV5-1, the J call TRBJ2-3; D is undetermined. The CDR3 has 15 amino acids. In germline, CDR1 is SGHRS, CDR2 YFSETQ. V was trimmed by 0 bases and J by 6 bases, leaving 14 bases between them. In DNA, the CDR3 is TGCGCCAGCAGCTTGGAATCGGTTCCAATGGATACGCAGTATTTT. This translates into CASSLESVPMDTQYF. The full variable domain, rest sourced from reference TRBV5-1 and TRBJ2-3, is KAGVTQTPRYLIKTRGQQVTLSCSPISGHRSVSWYQQTPGQGLQFLFEYFSETQRNKGNFPGRFSGRQFSNSRSEMNVSTLELGDSALYLCASSLESVPMDTQYFGPGTRLTVL.

This sequence joins TRBV6-5 and TRBJ1-3, with D possibly being TRBD1 (6 bases). V gave up 4 bases and J gave up 0 bases, with 10 bases separating them. The CDR3 sequence is 15 residues long. Germline V lookup: CDR1 MNHEY, CDR2 SVGAGI. Here the CDR3 reads CASSWGGGSGNTIYF. CDR3 sequence (DNA): TGTGCCAGCAGTTGGGGAGGGGGCTCTGGAAACACCATATATTTT.

The V and J genes are TRBV5-8 and TRBJ1-1, with no clear D. The CDR3 is made up of 13 amino acids. Trimming removed 1 base from V and 0 bases from J, with 4 bases in between. Germline V CDR1 and CDR2: SGHTS, YDEGEE. CDR3 nucleotides: TGTGCCAGCAGCTTGCGGGTGAACACTGAAGCTTTCTTT. Its protein product is CASSLRVNTEAFF.

The chain links TRBV30 to TRBJ2-7; TRBD1 matches at 9 bases. The CDR3 contains 12 residues. Germline V gives CDR1 GTSNPN, CDR2 SVGIG (reference sequence). Germline trimming cut 5 bases from V and 3 bases from J; bases unmatched to any gene: 2. The DNA for the CDR3 is TGTGCCTGGTCGGGACAGGGCTACGAGCAGTACTTC. This codes for CAWSGQGYEQYF. Based on the CDR3 plus reference TRBV30 and TRBJ2-7, the full variable domain is SQTIHQWPATLVQPVGSPLSLECTVEGTSNPNLYWYRQAAGRGLQLLFYSVGIGQISSEVPQNLSASRPQDRQFILSSKKLLLSDSGFYLCAWSGQGYEQYFGPGTRLTVT.

The chain couples TRBV7-6 to TRBJ2-7, with no clear D. Germline values: CDR1 SGHVS, CDR2 FNYEAQ. Trimming stripped 5 bases from V and 5 bases from J, with 13 bases between. The CDR3 consists of 13 residues. CDR3 protein: CASSPRGVHEQYF. CDR3 nucleotide sequence: TGTGCCAGCAGCCCCAGAGGTGTCCACGAGCAGTACTTC.

This chain connects TRBV5-5 to TRBJ2-7; D may be TRBD1 (6 bases). V was pared by 0 bases and J by 6 bases, with 19 bases between. CDR3 length: 16 residues. CDR1 and CDR2 from the germline V gene are SGHKS and YYEKEE (reference sequence). The CDR3 nucleotides are TGTGCCAGCAGCTTGGGACCCACAGGGAGCGGCTCCGAGCAGTACTTC. Its protein is CASSLGPTGSGSEQYF.

The rearrangement uses TRBV7-2 and TRBJ1-5; D gene ambiguous. The CDR3 totals 15 residues. The V gene's germline CDR1 is SGHTA and CDR2 FQGNSA. Between the trimmed V and J ends, which lost 1 base and 4 bases, there was a span of 11 bases. This chain's CDR3 is CASSLGLLGNQPQHF. The CDR3 DNA reads TGTGCCAGCAGCTTAGGTCTACTCGGTAATCAGCCCCAGCATTTT.

The V gene is TRBV7-2, the J gene TRBJ2-1; no reliable D call. This CDR3 region has 14 residues. Trimming removed 2 bases from V and 9 bases from J, with 14 bases in between. The germline gives CDR1 SGHTA, CDR2 FQGNSA. CDR3 residues: CASSLSWSDSEQFF. CDR3 DNA: TGTGCCAGCAGCTTATCTTGGTCCGATAGTGAGCAGTTCTTC. Using reference TRBV7-2 and TRBJ2-1 for the parts outside the CDR3, the full variable domain is GAGVSQSPSNKVTEKGKDVELRCDPISGHTALYWYRQSLGQGLEFLIYFQGNSAPDKSGLPSDRFSAERTGGSVSTLTIQRTQQEDSAVYLCASSLSWSDSEQFFGPGTRLTVL.

Only one count was recorded for this clone. V usage is TRBV6-6 and J usage is TRBJ2-7; D possibly corresponds to TRBD2 (6 bases). The CDR3 spans 15 residues. Germline lookup yields CDR1 MNHNY and CDR2 SVGAGI (reference sequence). The V end was cut by 2 bases, the J end by 7 bases, with 18 bases between. CDR3 sequence: CASSYPRQVEGEQYF. CDR3 nucleotides: TGTGCCAGCAGTTACCCCCGACAAGTGGAGGGGGAGCAGTACTTC.

V and J are TRBV28 and TRBJ1-2, with a possible D match to TRBD1 (5 bases). The ends were cut back, 2 bases at V and 4 bases at J, with 11 bases in the middle. CDR1 is MDHEN, CDR2 SYDVKM, per germline. CDR3 length: 14 amino acids. CDR3 loop: CASSLDQGAYGYTF. The DNA for the CDR3 is TGTGCCAGCAGTTTAGACCAGGGTGCCTATGGCTACACCTTC.

The V gene is TRBV6-5, the J gene TRBJ1-6, with TRBD1 matching over 8 bases. Looked up from germline, CDR1 is MNHEY and CDR2 is SVGAGI. The ends lost 5 bases at V and 6 bases at J; junction bases unmatched: 6. The length of the CDR3 is 15 residues. This CDR3 reads CASSTRQGTNSPLHF. The CDR3 region has the DNA TGTGCCAGCAGTACGCGACAGGGGACTAATTCACCCCTCCACTTT.